Listed below are T cell receptor beta chains from one sample, sequenced in a study of blood T cell repertoires in COVID-19. Assay used: immunoSEQ multiplex PCR; TCRdb lists only in-frame clones, some missing. This sample has tens of thousands of clones, with about 89% found just once. Sequencing was performed on peripheral blood. These receptors were taken from a man in his 70s with active or convalescent COVID-19. Both conserved end residues are part of each CDR3. The order of the fields is V gene, D gene, J gene, clone size, CDR3 protein, CDR3 DNA. The D gene is left open where the match is weak. Only some rows state a clone size, as once, few, many or a class for expanded clones.

>TRBV5-1|.|TRBJ2-7|.
CASSLVGGYTYEQYF
TGCGCCAGCAGCTTGGTTGGCGGGTACACCTACGAGCAGTACTTC
>TRBV30|.|TRBJ2-5|.
CAWGSYQETQYF
TGTGCCTGGGGTTCGTACCAAGAGACCCAGTACTTC
>TRBV6-6|TRBD1|TRBJ1-3|.
CASSYTGTGSGNTIYF
TGTGCCAGCAGTTACACCGGGACAGGGAGTGGAAACACCATATATTTT
>TRBV6-5|TRBD1|TRBJ2-7|.
CASSYSGTGEYEQYF
TGTGCCAGCAGTTACTCGGGGACAGGGGAGTACGAGCAGTACTTC
>TRBV27|.|TRBJ1-6|few
CASSLTLGAYNSPLHF
TGTGCCAGCAGTTTAACCCTAGGGGCATATAATTCACCCCTCCACTTT
>TRBV19|TRBD2|TRBJ2-3|.
CASSAREGADTQYF
TGTGCCAGTAGTGCCAGGGAGGGCGCAGATACGCAGTATTTT
>TRBV3-1/TRBV3-2|.|TRBJ1-3|.
CASSQGGTSSGNTIYF
TGTGCCAGCAGCCAGGGGGGGACGAGCTCTGGAAACACCATATATTTT
>TRBV5-1|TRBD2|TRBJ2-3|.
CASRGTSGEPDTQYF
TGCGCCAGCAGGGGGACTAGCGGTGAACCAGATACGCAGTATTTT
>TRBV5-1|.|TRBJ2-7|.
CASSLASVSSSLYEQYF
TGCGCCAGCAGCTTGGCCTCAGTATCATCTAGCCTTTACGAGCAGTACTTC
>TRBV4-2|TRBD2|TRBJ2-3|.
CASSQSTISGGATDTQYF
TGTGCCAGCAGCCAATCCACGATTAGCGGGGGGGCTACAGATACGCAGTATTTT
>TRBV7-9|TRBD1|TRBJ1-4|.
CASSRDSNEKLFF
TGTGCCAGCAGCCGGGACAGTAATGAAAAACTGTTTTTT
>TRBV19|TRBD1|TRBJ1-5|.
CASSIIQGVGQPQHF
TGTGCCAGTAGTATAATACAGGGGGTAGGACAGCCCCAGCATTTT
>TRBV18|.|TRBJ1-3|.
CASYTWSDGGNTIYF
TGTGCCAGCTATACCTGGTCAGATGGTGGAAACACCATATATTTT
>TRBV13|TRBD1|TRBJ2-7|.
CASSLGPGQGIDEQYF
TGTGCCAGCAGCTTAGGCCCGGGACAGGGTATTGACGAGCAGTACTTC
>TRBV18|.|TRBJ1-5|.
CASSFNSNQPQHF
TGTGCCAGCTCATTCAATAGCAATCAGCCCCAGCATTTT
>TRBV5-8|TRBD1|TRBJ2-7|.
CASSLGGTAERGF
TGTGCCAGCAGCTTGGGGGGGACAGCCGAAAGAGGCTTC
>TRBV4-3|TRBD2|TRBJ2-1|.
CASSLGIAGGRYNEQFF
TGCGCCAGCAGCCTAGGTATCGCGGGGGGGCGGTACAATGAGCAGTTCTTC
>TRBV2|TRBD1|TRBJ1-2|.
CASTSFPGQGNYGYTF
TGTGCCAGCACCAGTTTCCCAGGACAGGGGAACTATGGCTACACCTTC
>TRBV7-9|.|TRBJ1-1|.
CASSSFTGILNTEAFF
TGTGCCAGCAGCAGTTTTACAGGGATCCTGAACACTGAAGCTTTCTTT
>TRBV19|.|TRBJ1-2|.
CASSIYGTNYGYTF
TGTGCCAGTAGTATATACGGGACTAACTATGGCTACACCTTC
>TRBV9|TRBD1|TRBJ1-3|.
CASSEGAPSSGNTIYF
TGTGCCAGCAGCGAGGGGGCTCCCAGCTCTGGAAACACCATATATTTT
>TRBV5-1|.|TRBJ2-5|.
CASSPRAGGFGETQYF
TGCGCCAGCAGCCCTCGTGCAGGGGGGTTCGGAGAGACCCAGTACTTC
>TRBV30|.|TRBJ1-6|once
CASQGLTYNSPLHF
TGTGCCTCTCAGGGATTAACCTATAATTCACCCCTCCACTTT
>TRBV3-1/TRBV3-2|TRBD1|TRBJ1-5|.
CASSQGTGSKNQPQHF
TGTGCCAGCAGCCAAGGGACAGGGAGTAAAAATCAGCCCCAGCATTTT
>TRBV5-6|TRBD1|TRBJ1-1|.
CASREGQTNTEAFF
TGTGCCAGCAGGGAGGGACAGACGAACACTGAAGCTTTCTTT
>TRBV4-2|.|TRBJ1-5|.
CASSQGGASQPQHF
TGTGCCAGCAGCCAAGGCGGGGCAAGTCAGCCCCAGCATTTT
>TRBV5-5|TRBD1|TRBJ2-5|.
CASSGQGLETQYF
TGTGCCAGTTCGGGACAGGGGTTGGAGACCCAGTACTTC
>TRBV6-1|TRBD2|TRBJ2-7|.
CASSEGGLYYEQYF
TGTGCCAGCAGTGAGGGAGGGTTATACTACGAGCAGTACTTC
>TRBV19|.|TRBJ1-2|.
CASSMRGGGYTF
TGTGCCAGTAGTATGCGAGGGGGTGGCTACACCTTC
>TRBV5-1|TRBD1|TRBJ2-7|few
CASSPGQGRLNYEQYF
TGCGCCAGCAGCCCGGGACAGGGGAGGCTTAACTACGAGCAGTACTTC
>TRBV7-6|TRBD1|TRBJ1-6|.
CASSLYGPTGVYNSPLHF
TGTGCCAGCAGCCTCTACGGCCCCACAGGGGTCTATAATTCACCCCTCCACTTT
>TRBV10-1|.|TRBJ2-3|.
CASSELQSTDTQYF
TGCGCCAGCAGTGAGTTACAGTCCACAGATACGCAGTATTTT